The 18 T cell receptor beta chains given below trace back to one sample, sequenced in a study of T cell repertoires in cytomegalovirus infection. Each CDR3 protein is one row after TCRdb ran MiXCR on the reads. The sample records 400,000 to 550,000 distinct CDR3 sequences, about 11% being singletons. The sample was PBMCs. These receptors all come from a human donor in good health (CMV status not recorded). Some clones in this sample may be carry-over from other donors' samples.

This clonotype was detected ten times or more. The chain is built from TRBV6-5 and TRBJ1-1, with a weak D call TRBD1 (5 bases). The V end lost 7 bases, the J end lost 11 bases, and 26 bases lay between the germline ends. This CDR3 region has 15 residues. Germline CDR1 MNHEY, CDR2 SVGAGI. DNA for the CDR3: TGTGCCAGCACCCCTAGCCGGGGCAGAAAAGGTCGGGCTTTCTTT. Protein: CASTPSRGRKGRAFF.

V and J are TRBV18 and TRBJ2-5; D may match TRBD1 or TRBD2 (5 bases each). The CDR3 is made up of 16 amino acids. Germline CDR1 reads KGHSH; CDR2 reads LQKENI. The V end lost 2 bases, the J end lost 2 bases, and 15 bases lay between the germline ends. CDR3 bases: TGTGCCAGCTCACCAGGGGGTGCGGGCCTACAAGAGACCCAGTACTTC. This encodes CASSPGGAGLQETQYF.

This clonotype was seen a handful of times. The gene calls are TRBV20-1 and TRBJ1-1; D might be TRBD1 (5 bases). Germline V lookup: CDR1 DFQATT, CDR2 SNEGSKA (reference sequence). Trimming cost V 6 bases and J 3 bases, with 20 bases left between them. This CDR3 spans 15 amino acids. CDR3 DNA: TGCAGTGCCCAAGGGGTGGGGGGGGTGGACACTGAAGCTTTCTTT. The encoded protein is CSAQGVGGVDTEAFF.

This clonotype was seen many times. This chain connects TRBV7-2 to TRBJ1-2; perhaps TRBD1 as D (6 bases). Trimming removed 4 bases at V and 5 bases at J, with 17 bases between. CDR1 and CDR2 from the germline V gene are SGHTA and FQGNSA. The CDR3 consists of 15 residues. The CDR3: CASSSVGQITYGYTF. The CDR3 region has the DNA TGTGCCAGCAGCTCGGTGGGACAAATCACTTATGGCTACACCTTC.

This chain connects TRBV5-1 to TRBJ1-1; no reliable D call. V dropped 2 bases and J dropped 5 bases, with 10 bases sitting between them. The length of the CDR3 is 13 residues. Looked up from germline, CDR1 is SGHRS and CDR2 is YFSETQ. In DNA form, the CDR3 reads TGCGCCAGCAGCTTAATTGAAGGTACTGAAGCTTTCTTT. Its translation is CASSLIEGTEAFF.

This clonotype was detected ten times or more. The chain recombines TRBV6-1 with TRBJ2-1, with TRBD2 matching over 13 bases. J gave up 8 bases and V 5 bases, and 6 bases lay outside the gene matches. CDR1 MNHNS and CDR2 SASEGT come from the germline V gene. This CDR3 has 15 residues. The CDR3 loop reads CASSPGLAGPDEQFF. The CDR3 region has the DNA TGTGCCAGCAGTCCGGGACTAGCGGGGCCCGATGAGCAGTTCTTC.

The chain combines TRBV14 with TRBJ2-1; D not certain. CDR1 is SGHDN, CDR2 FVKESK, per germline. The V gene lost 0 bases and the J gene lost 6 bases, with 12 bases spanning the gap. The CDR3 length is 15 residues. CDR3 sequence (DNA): TGTGCCAGCAGCCAAGATCGGCGGATCCTCAATGAGCAGTTCTTC. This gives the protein CASSQDRRILNEQFF.

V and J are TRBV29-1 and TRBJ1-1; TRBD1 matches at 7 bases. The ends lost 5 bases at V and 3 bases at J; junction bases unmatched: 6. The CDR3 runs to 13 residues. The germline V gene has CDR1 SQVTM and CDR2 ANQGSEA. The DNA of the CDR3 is TGCAGCGTTACAGGGGCTTGGGACACTGAAGCTTTCTTT. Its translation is CSVTGAWDTEAFF.

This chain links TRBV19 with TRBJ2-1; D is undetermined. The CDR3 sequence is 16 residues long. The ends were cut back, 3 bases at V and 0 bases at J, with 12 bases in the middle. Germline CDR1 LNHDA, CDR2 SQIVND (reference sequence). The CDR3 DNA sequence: TGTGCCAGTAGTATTCGCCTGGAAATCTCCTACAATGAGCAGTTCTTC. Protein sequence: CASSIRLEISYNEQFF.

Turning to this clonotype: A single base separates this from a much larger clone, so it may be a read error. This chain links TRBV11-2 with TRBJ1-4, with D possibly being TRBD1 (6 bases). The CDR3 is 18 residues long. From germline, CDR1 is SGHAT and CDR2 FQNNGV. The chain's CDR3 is CASSLFYGVRQANEKLLF. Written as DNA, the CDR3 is TGTGCCAGCAGCTTATTTTATGGGGTACGACAGGCTAATGAAAAACTGCTTTTT.

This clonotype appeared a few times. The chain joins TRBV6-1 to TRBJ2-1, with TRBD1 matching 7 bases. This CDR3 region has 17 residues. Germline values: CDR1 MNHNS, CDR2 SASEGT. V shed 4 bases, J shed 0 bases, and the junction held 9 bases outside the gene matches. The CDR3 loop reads CASSALTGVLSYNEQFF. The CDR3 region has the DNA TGTGCCAGCAGTGCTCTAACAGGGGTCCTCTCCTACAATGAGCAGTTCTTC.

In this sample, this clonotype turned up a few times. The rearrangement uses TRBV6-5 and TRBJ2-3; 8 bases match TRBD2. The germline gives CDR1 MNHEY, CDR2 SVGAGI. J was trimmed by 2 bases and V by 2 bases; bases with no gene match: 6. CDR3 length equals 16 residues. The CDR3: CASSYRVAGPTDTQYF. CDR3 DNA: TGTGCCAGCAGTTACCGGGTAGCGGGGCCCACAGATACGCAGTATTTT.

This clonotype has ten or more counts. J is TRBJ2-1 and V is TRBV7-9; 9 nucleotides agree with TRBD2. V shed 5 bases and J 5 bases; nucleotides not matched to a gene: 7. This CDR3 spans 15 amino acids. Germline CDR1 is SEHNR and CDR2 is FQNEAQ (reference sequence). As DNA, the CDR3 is TGTGCCAGCAGCGGCCGCGGGACTAGCCACAATGAGCAGTTCTTC. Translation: CASSGRGTSHNEQFF. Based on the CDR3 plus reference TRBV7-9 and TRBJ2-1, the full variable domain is DTGVSQNPRHKITKRGQNVTFRCDPISEHNRLYWYRQTLGQGPEFLTYFQNEAQLEKSRLLSDRFSAERPKGSFSTLEIQRTEQGDSAMYLCASSGRGTSHNEQFFGPGTRLTVL.

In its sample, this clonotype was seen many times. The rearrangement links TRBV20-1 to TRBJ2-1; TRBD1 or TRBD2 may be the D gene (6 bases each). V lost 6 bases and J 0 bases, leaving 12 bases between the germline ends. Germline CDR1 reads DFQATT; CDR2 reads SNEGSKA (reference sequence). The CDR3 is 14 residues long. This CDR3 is CSAGGLVSYNEQFF. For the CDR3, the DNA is TGCAGTGCAGGGGGACTTGTCTCCTACAATGAGCAGTTCTTC.

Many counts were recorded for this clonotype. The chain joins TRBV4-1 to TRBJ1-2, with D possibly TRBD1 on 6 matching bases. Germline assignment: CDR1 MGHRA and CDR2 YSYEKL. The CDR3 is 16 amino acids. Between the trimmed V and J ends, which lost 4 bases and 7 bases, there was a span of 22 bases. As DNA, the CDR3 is TGCGCCAGCAGCCCCTCCCGGGGGGGGGGCGCGGGTGGCTACACCTTC. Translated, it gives CASSPSRGGGAGGYTF.

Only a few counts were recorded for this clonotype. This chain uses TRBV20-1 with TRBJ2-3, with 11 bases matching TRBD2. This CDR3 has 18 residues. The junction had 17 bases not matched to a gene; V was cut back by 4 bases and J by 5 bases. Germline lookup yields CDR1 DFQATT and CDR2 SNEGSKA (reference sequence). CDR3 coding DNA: TGCAGTGCTATAAGAACTCTCCTCCTAGCGGGGGGCTTAGATACGCAGTATTTT. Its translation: CSAIRTLLLAGGLDTQYF.

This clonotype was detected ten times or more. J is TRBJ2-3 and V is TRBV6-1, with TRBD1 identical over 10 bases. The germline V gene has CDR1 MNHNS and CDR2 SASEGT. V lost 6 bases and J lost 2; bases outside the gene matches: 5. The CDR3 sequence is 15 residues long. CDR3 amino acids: CASRIGTGDTDTQYF. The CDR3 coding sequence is TGTGCCAGCAGGATCGGGACAGGGGACACAGATACGCAGTATTTT.

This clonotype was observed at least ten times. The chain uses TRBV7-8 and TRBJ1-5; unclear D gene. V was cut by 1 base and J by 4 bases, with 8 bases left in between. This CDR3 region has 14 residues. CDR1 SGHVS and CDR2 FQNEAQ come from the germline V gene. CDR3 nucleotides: TGTGCCAGCAGCTTAGGCGACTTAAATCAGCCCCAGCATTTT. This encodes CASSLGDLNQPQHF.